This TCR beta chain comes out of a study of blood T cell repertoires in COVID-19. Across the study: COVID-19 samples collected from the United States, Italy and Spain covered acute and convalescent phases. Nucleic acid was either cDNA or gDNA, and it came from T cells, B-cell-depleted T cells, or PBMCs.

This clone was seen a few times. Per the authors' pipeline: For nucleated cells, counts were estimated from reference gene primer amplification. Sequencing was performed with immunoSEQ multiplex PCR; in TCRdb, only in-frame clones are kept and a portion is missing. The DNA was the basis for D and trimming; V, J and clone size are from that table. This table has fewer than 450,000 clones, around nine tenths appearing once. The CDR3 has 14 amino acids. Trimming removed 0 bases from V and 7 bases from J; junction bases left unmatched: 1. Germline CDR1 and CDR2: SEHNR and FQNEAQ (reference sequence). This sequence originates from a woman aged 18-29 years who had recovered from COVID-19. This chain joins TRBV7-9 and TRBJ1-2; 11 bases map to TRBD1. Sequencing was carried out using peripheral blood. This CDR3 reads CASSLAGQGVGYTF. The CDR3 nucleotides are TGTGCCAGCAGCTTAGCGGGACAGGGGGTTGGCTACACCTTC. The whole variable domain, filled in from reference TRBV7-9 and TRBJ1-2, reads DTGVSQNPRHKITKRGQNVTFRCDPISEHNRLYWYRQTLGQGPEFLTYFQNEAQLEKSRLLSDRFSAERPKGSFSTLEIQRTEQGDSAMYLCASSLAGQGVGYTFGSGTRLTVV.